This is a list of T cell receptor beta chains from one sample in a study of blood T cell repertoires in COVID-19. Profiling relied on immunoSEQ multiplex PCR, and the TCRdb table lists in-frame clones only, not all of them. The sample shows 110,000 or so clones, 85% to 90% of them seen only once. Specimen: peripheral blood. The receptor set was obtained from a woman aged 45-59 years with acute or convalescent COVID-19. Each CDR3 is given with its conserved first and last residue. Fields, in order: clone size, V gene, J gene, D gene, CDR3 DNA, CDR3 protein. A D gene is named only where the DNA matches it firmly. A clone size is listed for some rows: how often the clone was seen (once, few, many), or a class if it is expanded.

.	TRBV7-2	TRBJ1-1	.	TGTGCCAGCAGCCCCAGGGGACAACCTTCTCCCTCCCCTGAAGCTTTCTTT	CASSPRGQPSPSPEAFF
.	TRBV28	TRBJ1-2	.	TGTGCCAGCAGATCCCTAACCAACTATGGCTACACCTTC	CASRSLTNYGYTF
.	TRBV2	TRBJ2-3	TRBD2	TGTGCCAGCAGTTCGCTGCGGGGGGCTACACTCTCTTTT	CASSSLRGATLSF
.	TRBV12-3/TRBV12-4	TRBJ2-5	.	TGTGCCAGCAGTTTGCATACCCGGGAGACCCAGTACTTC	CASSLHTRETQYF
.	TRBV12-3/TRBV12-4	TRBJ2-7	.	TGTGCCAGCAGTTTCTCCACTAACGAGCAGTACTTC	CASSFSTNEQYF
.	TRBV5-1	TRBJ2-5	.	TGCGCCAGCAGCTTGGGGCAGGGGATTCAAGAGACCCAGTACTTC	CASSLGQGIQETQYF
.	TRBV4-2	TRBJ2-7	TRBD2	TGTGCCAGCAGCCCAAATGGCGGGGGGGCCTACGAGCAGTACTTC	CASSPNGGGAYEQYF
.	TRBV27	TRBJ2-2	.	TGTGCCAGCAGTTTATCGTTCACATTGAGGGGGGAGCTGTTTTTT	CASSLSFTLRGELFF
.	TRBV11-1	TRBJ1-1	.	TGTGCCAGCTCATTAACCCAGACAGCGAACACTGAAGCTTTCTTT	CASSLTQTANTEAFF
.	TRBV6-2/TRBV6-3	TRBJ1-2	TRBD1	TGTGCCAGCAGTCGGACAGGGGAGGATGGCTACACCTTC	CASSRTGEDGYTF
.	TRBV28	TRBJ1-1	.	TGTGCCAGCAGTTTGAGACATTCAGCTTTCTTT	CASSLRHSAFF
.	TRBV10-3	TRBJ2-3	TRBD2	TGTGCCATCAGCTGGGGACTAGCGGGGAGCCGACTACAATCCACAGATACGCAGTATTTT	CAISWGLAGSRLQSTDTQYF
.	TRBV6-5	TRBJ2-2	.	TGTGCCAGCAGTTACTTCCATGTTCCCACCGGGGAGCTGTTTTTT	CASSYFHVPTGELFF
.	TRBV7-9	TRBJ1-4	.	TGTGCCAGCAGCTTAGCGGTCAGTGGTAATGAAAAACTGTTTTTT	CASSLAVSGNEKLFF
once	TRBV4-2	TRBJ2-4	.	TGTGCCAGCAGCCAAAATGGGCAGGGCGAAAACATTCAGTACTTC	CASSQNGQGENIQYF
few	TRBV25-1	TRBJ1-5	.	TGTGCCAGCAGTGAATCTGATTCGGTGTATAGCAATCAGCCCCAGCATTTT	CASSESDSVYSNQPQHF
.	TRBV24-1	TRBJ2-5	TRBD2	TGTGCCACCAGTGATTCGGGACTAGGACGAGGGACCCAGTACTTC	CATSDSGLGRGTQYF
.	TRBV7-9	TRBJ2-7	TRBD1	TGTGCCAGCAGCTTCGACAGGGGTCCGATTAAGCAGTACTTC	CASSFDRGPIKQYF